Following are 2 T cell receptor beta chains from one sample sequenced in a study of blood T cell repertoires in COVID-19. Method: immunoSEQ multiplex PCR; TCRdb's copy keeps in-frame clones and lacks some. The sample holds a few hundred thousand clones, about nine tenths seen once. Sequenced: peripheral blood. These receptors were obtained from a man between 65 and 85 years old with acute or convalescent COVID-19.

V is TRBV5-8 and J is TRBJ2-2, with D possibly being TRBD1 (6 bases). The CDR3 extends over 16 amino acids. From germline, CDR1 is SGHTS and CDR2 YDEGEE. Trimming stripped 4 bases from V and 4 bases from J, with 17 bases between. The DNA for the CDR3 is TGTGCCAGCAGCCCGAGAGGACAGCGAATCACCGGGGAGCTGTTTTTT. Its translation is CASSPRGQRITGELFF.

For the CDR3, the DNA is TGTGCCAGCAGCTTGAAGAAGGGGGACACCGGGGAGCTGTTTTTT. It translates to CASSLKKGDTGELFF. This chain links TRBV5-4 with TRBJ2-2, with D perhaps matching TRBD1 (6 bases). Germline V CDR1 and CDR2: SGHNT, YYREEE (reference sequence). The CDR3 runs to 15 residues. V lost 1 base, J lost 3 bases, and 10 bases lay in between.